The 14 T cell receptor beta chains given below trace back to one sample, sequenced in a study of OX40 agonist ivuxolimab in advanced cancers. Method: immunoSEQ multiplex PCR; TCRdb's copy keeps in-frame clones and lacks some. The data hold tens of thousands of clones, with 87% observed a single time. The sequencing used CD4+ or CD8+ T cells sorted from blood, collected in a trial of the OX40 agonist ivuxolimab. The receptors come from an adult with an advanced solid tumor such as melanoma, head and neck, liver or kidney cancer.

The genes are TRBV19 and TRBJ2-2; 7 nucleotides match TRBD2. The V gene end was trimmed by 6 bases and the J gene end by 3 bases; junction bases not matched to a gene: 7. The germline CDR1 and CDR2 sequences are LNHDA and SQIVND (reference sequence). CDR3 size: 15 residues. The CDR3 nucleotides read TGTGCCAGTAGACCTGTGGCGGGAGACACCGGGGAGCTGTTTTTT. Protein: CASRPVAGDTGELFF.

This clone has a handful of counts. In the same sample, other DNA sequences code for this CDR3. The J gene is TRBJ1-1, the V gene TRBV6-6; 8 nucleotides match TRBD1. The CDR3 runs 14 residues. The J segment lost 5 bases and the V segment lost 6 bases, leaving 8 bases of the junction unmatched. CDR1 is MNHNY, CDR2 SVGAGI, per germline (reference sequence). DNA of the CDR3: TGTGCCAGCAGCCCTCAGGGGGCGCGAACTGAAGCTTTCTTT. Its protein is CASSPQGARTEAFF.

V and J are TRBV6-6 and TRBJ2-1; maybe TRBD2 (8 bases). Looked up from germline, CDR1 is MNHNY and CDR2 is SVGAGI (reference sequence). The CDR3 runs to 15 residues. V was shortened by 6 bases and J by 6 bases, with 18 bases between the two germline ends. Written as DNA, the CDR3 is TGTGCCAGCAGAACTCGGGAGGGACAGCTCAATGAGCAGTTCTTC. Its protein product is CASRTREGQLNEQFF.

This chain uses TRBV15 with TRBJ2-7, with TRBD2 as a possible D gene (6 bases). The CDR3 runs 14 residues. Germline values: CDR1 LNHNV, CDR2 YYDKDF (reference sequence). V was trimmed by 3 bases and J by 1 base, leaving 10 bases between them. CDR3 nucleotides: TGTGCCACCAGCAGGGGAGGTGATTCCTACGAGCAGTACTTC. Protein product: CATSRGGDSYEQYF.

This clone was recorded once. The rearrangement uses TRBV28 and TRBJ2-7; TRBD1 aligns across 10 bases. V was clipped by 4 bases and J by 5 bases; unmatched bases: 5. From germline, CDR1 is MDHEN and CDR2 SYDVKM. CDR3 size: 14 residues. The CDR3 DNA is TGTGCCAGCAGTTCCCCCGGGACAGGGGACGAGCAGTACTTC. It specifies CASSSPGTGDEQYF.

The chain carries TRBV7-9 and TRBJ1-2, with D possibly being TRBD1 (5 bases). Germline V CDR1 and CDR2: SEHNR, FQNEAQ (reference sequence). This CDR3 has 14 amino acids. V was cut by 3 bases and J by 4 bases, with 12 bases left in between. The CDR3 DNA reads as TGTGCCAGCAGCTTCTCCAGGGCCAGCTATGGCTACACCTTC. Translated, it gives CASSFSRASYGYTF. The whole variable domain, filled in from reference TRBV7-9 and TRBJ1-2, reads DTGVSQNPRHKITKRGQNVTFRCDPISEHNRLYWYRQTLGQGPEFLTYFQNEAQLEKSRLLSDRFSAERPKGSFSTLEIQRTEQGDSAMYLCASSFSRASYGYTFGSGTRLTVV.

The count of this clone is one. The rearrangement links TRBV18 to TRBJ1-2; maybe TRBD1 (6 bases). Germline lookup yields CDR1 KGHSH and CDR2 LQKENI. V lost 3 bases and J 8 bases, leaving 13 bases between the germline ends. This CDR3 has 13 residues. CDR3 protein: CASSPGQLVGYTF. The CDR3 nucleotides are TGTGCCAGCTCACCCGGACAGTTGGTAGGCTACACCTTC.

The chain couples TRBV6-5 to TRBJ1-2; 8 positions agree with TRBD1. CDR1 and CDR2 from the germline V gene are MNHEY and SVGAGI. This CDR3 is built from 14 residues. Germline trimming cut 6 bases from V and 2 bases from J; bases unmatched to any gene: 5. DNA of the CDR3: TGTGCCAGCAGATCGACAGGGGTAAACTATGGCTACACCTTC. Amino acids: CASRSTGVNYGYTF.

The CDR3 DNA is TGTGCCAGCAGGGGACAGGGGAAAAATCAGCCCCAGCATTTT. This codes for CASRGQGKNQPQHF. The gene calls are TRBV6-1 and TRBJ1-5; 10 nucleotides agree with TRBD1. The CDR3 contains 14 residues. J lost 4 bases, V lost 6 bases, and 3 bases had no gene match. CDR1 MNHNS and CDR2 SASEGT come from the germline V gene.

This clone was picked up one time. CDR3 region: CASSYTTGGEVQPQHF. The CDR3 DNA follows: TGTGCCAGCAGTTACACGACAGGGGGCGAGGTTCAGCCCCAGCATTTT. V and J are TRBV6-6 and TRBJ1-5, with TRBD1 matching 10 bases. V trimming: 2 bases; J trimming: 6 bases; junction bases outside the gene matches: 7. This CDR3 spans 16 amino acids. CDR1 and CDR2 from the germline V gene are MNHNY and SVGAGI (reference sequence).

The chain employs TRBV2 and TRBJ2-1; D remains ambiguous. Trimming removed 4 bases at V and 0 bases at J, with 10 bases between. Germline V CDR1 and CDR2: SNHLY, FYNNEI. The CDR3 is 15 amino acids. CDR3 loop: CASSATESSYNEQFF. The CDR3 region has the DNA TGTGCCAGCAGTGCGACGGAAAGCTCCTACAATGAGCAGTTCTTC.

This sequence joins TRBV7-8 and TRBJ1-3; 7 positions agree with TRBD1. Germline CDR1 and CDR2: SGHVS and FQNEAQ. The V gene end was trimmed by 4 bases and the J gene end by 3 bases; junction bases not matched to a gene: 9. This CDR3 spans 16 amino acids. CDR3 nucleotide sequence: TGTGCCAGCAGCTCGTACGTGCAGGGGGATGGAAACACCATATATTTT. Translation gives CASSSYVQGDGNTIYF.

This clone came up once. J is TRBJ1-4 and V is TRBV28; D might be TRBD1 (6 bases). The CDR3 has 12 residues. V dropped 6 bases and J dropped 7 bases, with 9 bases sitting between them. Germline lookup yields CDR1 MDHEN and CDR2 SYDVKM. The DNA of the CDR3 is TGTGCCAGCAGCTCCAGGGGTGAAAAACTGTTTTTT. Translating it yields CASSSRGEKLFF.

The chain joins TRBV5-6 to TRBJ1-6, with 8 positions matching TRBD1. The germline CDR1 and CDR2 sequences are SGHDT and YYEEEE. The CDR3 is 15 residues long. After removal of 2 bases from V and 5 bases from J, the junction contained 3 bases not matched to a gene. CDR3 protein: CASSLVDRDNSPLHF. CDR3 DNA sequence: TGTGCCAGCAGCTTAGTGGACAGGGATAATTCACCCCTCCACTTT.